This TCR beta chain was captured by sequencing in a study of cytomegalovirus exposure and HLA in healthy donors. Study findings and constraints: TRBV6-2, TRBV6-3 and other indistinguishable V segments were excluded.

The V gene lost 1 base and the J gene lost 14 bases, with 26 bases spanning the gap. Germline assignment: CDR1 SGHDN and CDR2 FVKESK. The CDR3 runs to 16 residues. This clone was found once. Its matching antigen is unknown. PCR involved 60 Vbeta and 13 Jbeta primers. Profiling relied on immunoSEQ multiplex PCR, and the TCRdb table lists in-frame clones only, not all of them. This sample has over 110,000 clones, with 80% found just once. This TCR was sampled from a man aged 35 to 55 in good health and CMV-seronegative. The V gene is TRBV14, the J gene TRBJ1-2; D is uncertain. Sequencing used PBMCs. The CDR3 is CASSQGRKGGKEFITF. The CDR3 DNA sequence: TGTGCCAGCAGCCAAGGGAGAAAAGGCGGCAAGGAATTCATAACCTTC.